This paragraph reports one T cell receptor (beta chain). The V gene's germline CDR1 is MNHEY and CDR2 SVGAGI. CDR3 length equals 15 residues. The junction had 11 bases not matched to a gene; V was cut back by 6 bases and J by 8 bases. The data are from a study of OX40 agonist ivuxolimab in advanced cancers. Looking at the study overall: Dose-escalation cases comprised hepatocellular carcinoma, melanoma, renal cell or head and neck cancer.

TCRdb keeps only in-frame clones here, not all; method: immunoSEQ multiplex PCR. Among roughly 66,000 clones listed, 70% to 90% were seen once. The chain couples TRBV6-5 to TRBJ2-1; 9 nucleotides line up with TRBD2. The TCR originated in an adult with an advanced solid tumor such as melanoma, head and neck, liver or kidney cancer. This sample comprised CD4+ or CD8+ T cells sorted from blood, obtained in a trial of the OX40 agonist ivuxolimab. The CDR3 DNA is TGTGCCAGCAGCAAGGCGGGCGGGAGGGCCGATGAGCAGTTCTTC. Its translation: CASSKAGGRADEQFF.